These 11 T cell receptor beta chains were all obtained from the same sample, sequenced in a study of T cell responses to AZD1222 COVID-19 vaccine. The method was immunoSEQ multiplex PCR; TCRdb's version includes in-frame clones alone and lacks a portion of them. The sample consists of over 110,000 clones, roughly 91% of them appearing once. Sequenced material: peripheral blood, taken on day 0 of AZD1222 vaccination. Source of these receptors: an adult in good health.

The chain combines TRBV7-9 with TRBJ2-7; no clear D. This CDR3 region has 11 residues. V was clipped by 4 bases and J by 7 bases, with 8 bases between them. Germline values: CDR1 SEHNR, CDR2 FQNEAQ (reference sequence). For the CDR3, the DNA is TGTGCCAGCAGCTCAGGCACAGAGCAGTACTTC. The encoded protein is CASSSGTEQYF.

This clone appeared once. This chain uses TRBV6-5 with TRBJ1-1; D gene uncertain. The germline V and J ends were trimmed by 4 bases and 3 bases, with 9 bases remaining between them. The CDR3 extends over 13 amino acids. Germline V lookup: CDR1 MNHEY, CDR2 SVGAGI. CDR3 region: CASSLQRDTEAFF. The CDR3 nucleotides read TGTGCCAGCAGTTTACAGCGGGACACTGAAGCTTTCTTT.

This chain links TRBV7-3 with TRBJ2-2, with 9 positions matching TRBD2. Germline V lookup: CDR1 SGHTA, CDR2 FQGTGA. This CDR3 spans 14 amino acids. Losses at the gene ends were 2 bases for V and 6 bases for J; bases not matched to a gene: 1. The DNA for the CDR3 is TGTGCCAGCAGCTTAGCGGGAGGGTCCGGGGAGCTGTTTTTT. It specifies CASSLAGGSGELFF.

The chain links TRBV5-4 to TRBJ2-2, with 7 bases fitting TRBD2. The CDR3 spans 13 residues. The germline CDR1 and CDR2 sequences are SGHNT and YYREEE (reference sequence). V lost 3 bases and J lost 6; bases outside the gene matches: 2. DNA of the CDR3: TGTGCCAGCAGCTCCGGGGGGTCCGGGGAGCTGTTTTTT. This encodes CASSSGGSGELFF.

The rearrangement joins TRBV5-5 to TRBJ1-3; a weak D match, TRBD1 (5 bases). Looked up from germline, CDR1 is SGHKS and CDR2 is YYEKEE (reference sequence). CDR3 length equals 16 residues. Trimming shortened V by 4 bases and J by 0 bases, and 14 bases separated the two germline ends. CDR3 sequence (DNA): TGTGCCAGCAGCAAGGGGTCCCCATCCTCTGGAAACACCATATATTTT. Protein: CASSKGSPSSGNTIYF.

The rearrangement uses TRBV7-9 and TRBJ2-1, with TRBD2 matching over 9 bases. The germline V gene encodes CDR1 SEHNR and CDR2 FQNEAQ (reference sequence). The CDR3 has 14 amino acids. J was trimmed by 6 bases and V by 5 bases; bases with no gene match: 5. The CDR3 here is CASSQGLAANEQFF. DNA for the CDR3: TGTGCCAGCAGCCAGGGACTAGCCGCCAATGAGCAGTTCTTC. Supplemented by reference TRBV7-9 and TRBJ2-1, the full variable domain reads DTGVSQNPRHKITKRGQNVTFRCDPISEHNRLYWYRQTLGQGPEFLTYFQNEAQLEKSRLLSDRFSAERPKGSFSTLEIQRTEQGDSAMYLCASSQGLAANEQFFGPGTRLTVL.

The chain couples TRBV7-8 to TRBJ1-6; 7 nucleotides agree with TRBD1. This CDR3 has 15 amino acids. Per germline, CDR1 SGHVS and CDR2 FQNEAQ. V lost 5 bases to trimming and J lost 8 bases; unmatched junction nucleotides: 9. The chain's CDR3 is CASSPTGIKDSPLHF. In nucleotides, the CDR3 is TGTGCCAGCAGCCCGACAGGGATCAAGGATTCACCCCTCCACTTT.

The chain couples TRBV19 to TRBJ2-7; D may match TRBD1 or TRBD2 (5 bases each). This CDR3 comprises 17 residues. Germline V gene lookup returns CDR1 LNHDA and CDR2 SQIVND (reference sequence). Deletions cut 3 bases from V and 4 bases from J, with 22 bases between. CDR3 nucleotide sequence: TGTGCCAGTAGTATGGGACCATTAAAGGGACCCAGTTACGAGCAGTACTTC. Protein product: CASSMGPLKGPSYEQYF.

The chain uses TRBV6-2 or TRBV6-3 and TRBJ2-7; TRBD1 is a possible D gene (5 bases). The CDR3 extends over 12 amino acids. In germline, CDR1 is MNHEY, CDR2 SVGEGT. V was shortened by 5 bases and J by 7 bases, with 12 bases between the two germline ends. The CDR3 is CASSLDRQEQYF. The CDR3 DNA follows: TGTGCCAGCAGTCTAGATAGACAGGAGCAGTACTTC.

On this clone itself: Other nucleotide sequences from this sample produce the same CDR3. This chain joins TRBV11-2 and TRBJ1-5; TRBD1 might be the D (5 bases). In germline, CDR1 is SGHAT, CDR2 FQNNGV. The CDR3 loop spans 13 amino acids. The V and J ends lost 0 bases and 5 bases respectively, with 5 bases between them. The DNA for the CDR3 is TGTGCCAGCAGCTTAGACAGGGATCAGCCCCAGCATTTT. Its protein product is CASSLDRDQPQHF.

CDR3 protein: CASSLAGGRVDEQYF. CDR3 coding DNA: TGTGCCAGCAGCTTGGCCGGCGGGAGGGTCGACGAGCAGTACTTC. This chain uses TRBV5-4 with TRBJ2-7; 9 positions agree with TRBD2. The CDR3 extends over 15 amino acids. J was trimmed by 5 bases and V by 0 bases; bases with no gene match: 6. Looked up from germline, CDR1 is SGHNT and CDR2 is YYREEE (reference sequence). The whole variable domain, filled in from reference TRBV5-4 and TRBJ2-7, reads ETGVTQSPTHLIKTRGQQVTLRCSSQSGHNTVSWYQQALGQGPQFIFQYYREEENGRGNFPPRFSGLQFPNYSSELNVNALELDDSALYLCASSLAGGRVDEQYFGPGTRLTVT.